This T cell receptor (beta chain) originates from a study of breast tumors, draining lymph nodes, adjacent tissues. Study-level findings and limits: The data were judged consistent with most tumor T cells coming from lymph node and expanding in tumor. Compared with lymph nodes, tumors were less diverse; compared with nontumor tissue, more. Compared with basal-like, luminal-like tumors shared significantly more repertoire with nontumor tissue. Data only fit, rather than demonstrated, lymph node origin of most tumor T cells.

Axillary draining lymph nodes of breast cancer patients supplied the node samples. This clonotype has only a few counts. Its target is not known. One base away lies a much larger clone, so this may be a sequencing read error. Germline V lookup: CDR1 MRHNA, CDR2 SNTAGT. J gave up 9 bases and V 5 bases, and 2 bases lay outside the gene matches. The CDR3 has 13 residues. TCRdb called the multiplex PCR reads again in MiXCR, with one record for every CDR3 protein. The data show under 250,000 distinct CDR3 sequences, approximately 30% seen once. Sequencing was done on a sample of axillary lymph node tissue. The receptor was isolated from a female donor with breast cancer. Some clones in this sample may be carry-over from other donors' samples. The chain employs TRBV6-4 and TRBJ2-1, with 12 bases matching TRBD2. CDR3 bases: TGTGCCAGCAGTCTGACTAGCGGGGGTGAGCAGTTCTTC. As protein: CASSLTSGGEQFF.